Listed below are T cell receptor beta chains from one sample, sequenced in a study of response to subunit inactivated influenza vaccine. TCRdb passed the RT-PCR reads through MiXCR, listing each CDR3 protein once. The sample records 550,000 to 650,000 distinct CDR3 sequences, 12% being singletons. Source: PBMCs from blood, taken on the day of vaccination. All receptors come from a man in his fifties who received an inactivated influenza vaccine. Each CDR3 is given with its conserved first and last residue. The order of the fields is J gene, D gene, V gene, clone size, CDR3 DNA, CDR3 protein. D genes are given only for firm matches. Where a row states a size, it is once, few, many or the class of an expanded clone; other rows omit it.

>TRBJ2-5|TRBD2|TRBV4-3|.
TGCGCCAGCAGCCAAGGCCGGGGGGATGCGGAGACCCAGTACTTC
CASSQGRGDAETQYF
>TRBJ2-2|TRBD2|TRBV3-1|many
TGTGCCAGCAGCCAAACTAGCGGGGTGAACACCGGGGAGCTGTTTTTT
CASSQTSGVNTGELFF
>TRBJ1-1|.|TRBV20-1|.
TGCAGTGCTAGGGGGCTGACGAACACTGAAGCTTTCTTT
CSARGLTNTEAFF
>TRBJ2-5|.|TRBV7-2|.
TGTGCCAGCAGCGGGCACCGCCCCCCTAGTGAGACCCAGTACTTC
CASSGHRPPSETQYF
>TRBJ1-2|.|TRBV7-2|many
TGTGCCAGCAGCGAACAGCAGGGTAACTATGGCTACACCTTC
CASSEQQGNYGYTF
>TRBJ2-3|TRBD2|TRBV4-3|.
TGCGCCAGCAGCCCAGGGACTACCTCAGATACGCAGTATTTT
CASSPGTTSDTQYF
>TRBJ2-3|.|TRBV6-1|.
TGTGCCAGCAGTGAAGCCGGACAGTCGAATACGCAGTATTTT
CASSEAGQSNTQYF
>TRBJ2-7|TRBD2|TRBV4-3|.
TGCGCCAGCAGCCCCGAATTAGCGGGAGGGCCTTCTGTCAACGAGCAGTACTTC
CASSPELAGGPSVNEQYF
>TRBJ1-1|.|TRBV4-3|few
TGCGCCAGCAGCCAAGATTGGCAGACTGAAGCTTTCTTT
CASSQDWQTEAFF
>TRBJ2-5|TRBD2|TRBV12-3/TRBV12-4|many
TGTGCCAGCAGTTTAGGAACTAGCGGGGAGACCCAGTACTTC
CASSLGTSGETQYF
>TRBJ2-1|.|TRBV4-2|few
TGTGCCAGCAGCCAAGATATAAACCAAGACAGTATCATTTATGATGAGCAGTTCTTC
CASSQDINQDSIIYDEQFF
>TRBJ1-2|TRBD1|TRBV20-1|few
TGCAGTGCTGATAATCGGGACAGGGGATATGGCTACACCTTC
CSADNRDRGYGYTF
>TRBJ2-7|TRBD2|TRBV10-3|few
TGTGCCATCAGCCTGACTAGCGGGGCCCCCTACGAGCAGTACTTC
CAISLTSGAPYEQYF
>TRBJ2-1|.|TRBV11-2|many
TGTGCCAGCAGCTTAGTCGGGGCTCGCAATGAGCAGTTCTTC
CASSLVGARNEQFF
>TRBJ1-3|.|TRBV25-1|few
TGTGCCAGCAGTCCCGGGCTACAAAACACCATATATTTT
CASSPGLQNTIYF
>TRBJ1-6|.|TRBV7-2|.
TGTGCCAGCAGCTTAGAGGTTTCACCCCTCCACTTT
CASSLEVSPLHF
>TRBJ2-7|TRBD2|TRBV6-2/TRBV6-3|few
TGTGCCAGCACTCGCCTGGCGGGAGTGTCCTACGAGCAGTACTTC
CASTRLAGVSYEQYF
>TRBJ1-6|TRBD1|TRBV4-3|few
TGCGCCAGCAGCATCACAGGGGGCGGTAATTCACCCCTCCACTTT
CASSITGGGNSPLHF
>TRBJ2-1|.|TRBV27|many
TGTGCCAGCAGTTTAAGGGGCGTTAATGAGCAGTTCTTC
CASSLRGVNEQFF
>TRBJ1-6|.|TRBV27|few
TGTGCCAGCAGTCCGGAGGGACGGACGAATTCACCCCTCCACTTT
CASSPEGRTNSPLHF
>TRBJ2-2|TRBD2|TRBV11-1|.
TGTGCCAGCAGCATTAGCGGGCGGGGTACCGGGGAGCTGTTTTTT
CASSISGRGTGELFF
>TRBJ2-3|.|TRBV5-1|.
TGCGCCAGCAGCTTGAGAGGTCTCCAAGATACGCAGTATTTT
CASSLRGLQDTQYF
>TRBJ2-1|TRBD1|TRBV5-1|few
TGCGCCAGCAGCCCCGACAGGGGAGCCTACAATGAGCAGTTCTTC
CASSPDRGAYNEQFF
>TRBJ2-1|.|TRBV12-3/TRBV12-4|.
TGTGCCAGCGCCTACAATGAGCAGTTCTTC
CASAYNEQFF
>TRBJ2-1|TRBD2|TRBV7-3|.
TGTGCCAGCAGCCTAGTGAGGGAGGGCCGCCATTACAATGAGCAGTTCTTC
CASSLVREGRHYNEQFF
>TRBJ2-2|.|TRBV5-6|few
TGTGCCAGCAGCCCCGCTTATGGGGAGCTGTTTTTT
CASSPAYGELFF
>TRBJ2-3|.|TRBV4-1|.
TGCGCCAGCAGCCAAGATGGTCGCAGCACAGATACGCAGTATTTT
CASSQDGRSTDTQYF